The present entry profiles one TCR beta chain with its context. Its antigen is currently unknown. With 5 bases removed from V and 0 bases from J, the gap between germline ends came to 14 bases. Germline V CDR1 and CDR2: LNHDA, SQIVND (reference sequence). The CDR3 consists of 16 residues. The protocol was immunoSEQ multiplex PCR, while the TCRdb copy is restricted to in-frame clones and leaves out a portion. Among 95,000 to 120,000 clones listed, approximately 89% were seen once. The sample originates from a study of T cell responses to AZD1222 COVID-19 vaccine. General study findings and limits: Reportedly, nearly half the spike-specific TCRs target unmutated variant regions.

This chain links TRBV19 with TRBJ1-5; a weak D match, TRBD1 (5 bases). This receptor was obtained from an adult in good health. Here the sequenced sample was peripheral blood, taken on day 0 of MenACWY control vaccination. The CDR3 DNA sequence: TGTGCCAGTAGTCTAAAGGGACCTAATAGCAATCAGCCCCAGCATTTT. Protein: CASSLKGPNSNQPQHF.